The 5 T cell receptor beta chains below all came from one sample that was sequenced in a study of blood T cell repertoires in COVID-19. The table came from immunoSEQ multiplex PCR; TCRdb's copy has only in-frame clones and leaves some out. The sample has roughly 270,000 clones, 85% seen once; the top ten hold 5.1%. Sequencing was carried out using peripheral blood. These receptors came from a man between 45 and 60 years old with active or convalescent COVID-19.

V and J are TRBV5-4 and TRBJ2-7, with D possibly TRBD1 on 5 matching bases. Germline V gene lookup returns CDR1 SGHNT and CDR2 YYREEE (reference sequence). V was pared by 4 bases and J by 3 bases, with 14 bases between. CDR3 size: 14 residues. For the CDR3, the DNA is TGTGCCAGCAGCGTGGGTCAGGGTTTCTACGAGCAGTACTTC. Translated: CASSVGQGFYEQYF.

This clone was seen only once. The V and J genes are TRBV4-2 and TRBJ1-5; D gene unclear. Between the trimmed V and J ends, which lost 2 bases and 4 bases, there was a span of 3 bases. CDR3 length equals 12 residues. Germline CDR1 and CDR2: LGHNA and YNFKEQ. The CDR3 DNA follows: TGTGCCAGCAGCCAAACTAATCAGCCCCAGCATTTT. Its protein product is CASSQTNQPQHF.

The genes are TRBV5-1 and TRBJ2-5; 11 nucleotides line up with TRBD2. Unmatched junction bases numbered 9, after V lost 0 bases and J lost 5 bases. Germline loops: CDR1 SGHRS, CDR2 YFSETQ. This CDR3 has 17 amino acids. CDR3 DNA: TGCGCCAGCAGCTTGGGGCCTAGCGGGAGGATCGCGGAGACCCAGTACTTC. Its translation: CASSLGPSGRIAETQYF.

CDR3 in amino acids: CATERTSGSKDNEQFF. CDR3 coding DNA: TGTGCCACCGAGCGGACTAGCGGGAGTAAGGACAATGAGCAGTTCTTC. The gene calls are TRBV25-1 and TRBJ2-1, with 13 bases aligning to TRBD2. The trim removed 10 bases at V and 5 bases at J, leaving 11 bases unmatched. CDR3 length equals 16 residues. Germline V gives CDR1 MGHDK, CDR2 SYGVNS.

V and J are TRBV29-1 and TRBJ1-4; weak D call: TRBD1 (6 bases). The V end was cut by 4 bases, the J end by 0 bases, with 12 bases between. The CDR3 runs 15 residues. Germline V gives CDR1 SQVTM, CDR2 ANQGSEA. The CDR3 DNA sequence: TGCAGCGTTGTTGGGGGCGAGGCAACTAATGAAAAACTGTTTTTT. The encoded protein is CSVVGGEATNEKLFF.